The 8 T cell receptor beta chains below come from one sample, sequenced in a study of CD8 T cells in ankylosing spondylitis. Study results and caveats: Within ankylosing spondylitis blood, a TCR beta motif made up of several highly homologous variants appeared to be characteristic.

TCRdb re-analysed the 5' RACE reads in MiXCR, keeping a single row per CDR3 protein. Found here are fewer than 550,000 distinct CDR3 sequences, approximately 5% of them singletons; the top ten hold around 3.6%. Antigens for these TCRs are unknown. The source material was blood, either unsorted or a sorted T cell fraction (not recorded which). The receptor source for this set is a male donor with ankylosing spondylitis.

This clonotype was observed many times. V usage is TRBV5-1 and J usage is TRBJ1-1; tentative D call: TRBD1 (5 bases). CDR1 and CDR2 from the germline V gene are SGHRS and YFSETQ. The CDR3 covers 13 residues. Trimming took off 2 bases at V and 10 bases at J, with 15 bases between the two ends. The CDR3 here is CASSFRDSGRAFF. As DNA, the CDR3 is TGCGCCAGCAGCTTCCGGGACTCCGGCAGAGCTTTCTTT.

This clonotype has at least ten counts. CDR3 DNA sequence: TGCAGTGCTAGAGTCATGACAGGGAGCTCCTACAATGAGCAGTTCTTC. Encoded protein: CSARVMTGSSYNEQFF. The chain employs TRBV20-1 and TRBJ2-1, with 7 bases matching TRBD1. Germline loops: CDR1 DFQATT, CDR2 SNEGSKA (reference sequence). V lost 1 base to trimming and J lost 0 bases; unmatched junction nucleotides: 6. CDR3 length equals 16 residues.

The V and J genes are TRBV5-1 and TRBJ1-5; D gene uncertain. The germline CDR1 and CDR2 sequences are SGHRS and YFSETQ. The CDR3 consists of 14 residues. V shed 0 bases and J shed 3 bases, with 7 bases lying between them. CDR3 protein: CASSLEGTNQPQHF. The CDR3 DNA is TGCGCCAGCAGCTTGGAGGGTACCAATCAGCCCCAGCATTTT.

This clonotype was observed at least ten times. CDR3 in amino acids: CASSVRVGELFF. The CDR3 region has the DNA TGTGCCAGCAGTGTTAGGGTCGGGGAGCTGTTTTTT. The chain is built from TRBV2 and TRBJ2-2, with D unclear. The CDR3 loop spans 12 amino acids. CDR1 and CDR2 (germline): SNHLY, FYNNEI. Trimming took 4 bases from V and 7 from J, leaving 7 bases between them.

This clonotype came up many times. The CDR3 region is CASSLTQVVNEQFF. The CDR3 nucleotides are TGTGCCAGCAGTTTAACTCAGGTGGTCAATGAGCAGTTCTTC. This chain uses TRBV12-3 or TRBV12-4 with TRBJ2-1; D unclear. This CDR3 comprises 14 residues. V lost 2 bases and J lost 6, with 11 bases in between.

This clonotype was seen repeatedly, ten times or more. This chain connects TRBV7-2 to TRBJ2-4; D remains ambiguous. V lost 0 bases to trimming and J lost 5 bases, with 14 bases between them. The germline V gene encodes CDR1 SGHTA and CDR2 FQGNSA. CDR3 length equals 16 residues. CDR3 coding DNA: TGTGCCAGCAGCTTAGCCGGATGGGGATCCGAAAACATTCAGTACTTC. Protein: CASSLAGWGSENIQYF. The whole variable domain, remainder taken from reference TRBV7-2 and TRBJ2-4, is GAGVSQSPSNKVTEKGKDVELRCDPISGHTALYWYRQSLGQGLEFLIYFQGNSAPDKSGLPSDRFSAERTGGSVSTLTIQRTQQEDSAVYLCASSLAGWGSENIQYFGAGTRLSVL.

This clonotype showed up many times. The junction departs from the called germline gene at one end, perhaps through a read error. In DNA form, the CDR3 reads TGTGCCAGCACCTTAGTAACGTTCTCTGGAAACACCATATATTTT. As protein: CASTLVTFSGNTIYF. This sequence joins TRBV7-2 and TRBJ1-3; no reliable D call. This CDR3 spans 15 amino acids. The V gene's germline CDR1 is SGHTA and CDR2 FQGNSA.

This clonotype came up many times. The V gene is TRBV5-1, the J gene TRBJ2-7; D possibly matches TRBD1 or TRBD2 (5 bases each). In germline, CDR1 is SGHRS, CDR2 YFSETQ. CDR3 length: 16 amino acids. V dropped 0 bases and J dropped 7 bases, with 20 bases sitting between them. DNA of the CDR3: TGCGCCAGCAGCTTGGACCCCGGGACGGACGTTCTTGAGCAGTACTTC. This translates into CASSLDPGTDVLEQYF.